This TCR beta chain was captured by sequencing in a study of T cell responses to AZD1222 COVID-19 vaccine. Study findings and constraints: Sampled repertoires all dated from after the peak T cell response. Possibly, clonal diversity was underestimated; donors were largely white British and included more females.

Notes on this clone: Its antigen is not identified.

Trimming pared 6 bases from V and 8 bases from J, leaving 13 bases between. In germline, CDR1 is KGHSH, CDR2 LQKENI. CDR3 length equals 12 residues. Produced via immunoSEQ multiplex PCR; TCRdb's table is partial and in-frame only. The sample lists around 200,000 clones, approximately 90% occurring once. The sequencing here drew on peripheral blood, taken 28 days after the second AZD1222 dose. The chain combines TRBV18 with TRBJ1-2, with D perhaps matching TRBD1 (5 bases). The source of this sequence is an adult who received the AZD1222 COVID-19 vaccine. The CDR3 DNA is TGTGCCAGCTCCGAAGCGGGGGAAGGCTACACCTTC. Amino acid sequence: CASSEAGEGYTF.